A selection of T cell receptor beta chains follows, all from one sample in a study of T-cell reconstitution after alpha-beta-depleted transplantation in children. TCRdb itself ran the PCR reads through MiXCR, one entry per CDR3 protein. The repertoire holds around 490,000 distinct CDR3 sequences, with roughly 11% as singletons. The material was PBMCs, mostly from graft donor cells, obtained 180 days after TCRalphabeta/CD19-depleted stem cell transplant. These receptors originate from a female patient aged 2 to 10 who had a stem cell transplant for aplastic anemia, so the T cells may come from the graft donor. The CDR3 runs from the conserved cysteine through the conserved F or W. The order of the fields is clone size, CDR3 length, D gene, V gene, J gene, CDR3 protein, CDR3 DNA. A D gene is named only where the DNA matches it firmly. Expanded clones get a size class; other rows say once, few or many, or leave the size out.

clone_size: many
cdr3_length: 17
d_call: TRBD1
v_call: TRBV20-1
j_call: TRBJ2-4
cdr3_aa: CSASPPAGGFGKNIQYF
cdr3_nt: TGCAGTGCTAGCCCACCAGCAGGGGGCTTTGGCAAAAACATTCAGTACTTC

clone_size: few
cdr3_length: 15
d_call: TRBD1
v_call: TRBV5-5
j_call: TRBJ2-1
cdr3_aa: CASRRGTGSYNEQFF
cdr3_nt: TGTGCCAGCAGACGCGGGACAGGGAGCTACAATGAGCAGTTCTTC

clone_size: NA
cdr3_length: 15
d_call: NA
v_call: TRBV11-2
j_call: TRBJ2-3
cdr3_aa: CASSLVGGRTDTQYF
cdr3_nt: TGTGCCAGCAGCTTAGTGGGGGGGCGCACAGATACGCAGTATTTT

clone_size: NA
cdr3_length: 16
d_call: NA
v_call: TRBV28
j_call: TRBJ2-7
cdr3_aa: CASSLYSGPRAHEQYF
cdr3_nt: TGTGCCAGCAGTTTATATTCGGGACCACGGGCCCACGAGCAGTACTTC

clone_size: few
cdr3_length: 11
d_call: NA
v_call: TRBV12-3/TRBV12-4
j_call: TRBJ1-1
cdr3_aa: CASSLRSEAFF
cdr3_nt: TGTGCCAGCAGTTTAAGGAGTGAAGCTTTCTTT

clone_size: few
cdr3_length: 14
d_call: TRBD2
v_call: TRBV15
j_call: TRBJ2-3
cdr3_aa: CATSNSGGADTQYF
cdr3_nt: TGTGCCACCAGCAATAGCGGGGGAGCAGATACGCAGTATTTT

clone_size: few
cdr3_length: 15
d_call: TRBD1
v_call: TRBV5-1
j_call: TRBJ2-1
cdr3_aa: CASSQGQSSYNEQFF
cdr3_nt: TGCGCCAGCAGCCAGGGACAGAGCTCCTACAATGAGCAGTTCTTC

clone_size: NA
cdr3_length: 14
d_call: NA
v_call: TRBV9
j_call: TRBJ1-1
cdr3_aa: CASSVGGGLTEAFF
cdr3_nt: TGTGCCAGCAGCGTAGGAGGAGGGCTCACTGAAGCTTTCTTT

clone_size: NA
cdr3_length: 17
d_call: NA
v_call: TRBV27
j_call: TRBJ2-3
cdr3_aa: CASSSRSGTTRTDTQYF
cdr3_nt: TGTGCCAGCAGTTCCCGTTCCGGGACGACGCGTACAGATACGCAGTATTTT

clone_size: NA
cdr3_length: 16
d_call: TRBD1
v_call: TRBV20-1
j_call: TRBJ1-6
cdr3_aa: CSASIQGGWDNSPLHF
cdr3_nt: TGCAGTGCTAGTATACAGGGGGGCTGGGATAATTCACCCCTCCACTTT

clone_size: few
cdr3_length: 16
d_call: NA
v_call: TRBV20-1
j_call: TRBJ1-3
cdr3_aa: CSAGGGQGWSGNTIYF
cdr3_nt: TGCAGTGCTGGGGGGGGCCAGGGTTGGTCCGGAAACACCATATATTTT

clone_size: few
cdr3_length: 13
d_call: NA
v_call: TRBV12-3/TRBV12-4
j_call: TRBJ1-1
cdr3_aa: CASSSQINTEAFF
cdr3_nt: TGTGCCAGCAGTTCGCAGATTAACACTGAAGCTTTCTTT

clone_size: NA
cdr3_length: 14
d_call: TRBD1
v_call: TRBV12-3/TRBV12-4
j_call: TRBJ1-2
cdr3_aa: CASSYRTGSYGYTF
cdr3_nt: TGTGCCAGCAGCTACCGGACAGGGAGCTATGGCTACACCTTC

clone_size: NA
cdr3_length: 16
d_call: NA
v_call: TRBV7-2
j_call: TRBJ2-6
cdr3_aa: CASSLWGRTGANVLTF
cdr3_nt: TGTGCCAGCAGCTTATGGGGCCGGACTGGGGCCAACGTCCTGACTTTC

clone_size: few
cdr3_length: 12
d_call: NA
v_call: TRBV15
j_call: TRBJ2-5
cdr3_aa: CATSSPSETQYF
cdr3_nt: TGTGCCACCAGCAGTCCTTCAGAGACCCAGTACTTC

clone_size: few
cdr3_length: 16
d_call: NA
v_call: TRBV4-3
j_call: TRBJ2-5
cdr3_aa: CASSQVSVGVQETQYF
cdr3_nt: TGCGCCAGCAGCCAAGTCTCCGTAGGGGTCCAAGAGACCCAGTACTTC

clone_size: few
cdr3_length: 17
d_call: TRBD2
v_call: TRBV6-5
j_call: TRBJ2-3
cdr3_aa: CASSYGEGLVRTDTQYF
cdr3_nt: TGTGCCAGCAGTTACGGAGAAGGACTAGTAAGAACAGATACGCAGTATTTT

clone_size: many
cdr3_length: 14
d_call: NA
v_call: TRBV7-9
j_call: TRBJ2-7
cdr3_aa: CASSSQGVGGEQYF
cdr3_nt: TGTGCCAGCAGCTCGCAGGGAGTCGGCGGCGAGCAGTACTTC

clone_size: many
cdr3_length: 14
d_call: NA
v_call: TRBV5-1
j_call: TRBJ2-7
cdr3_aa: CASSWDTSSFQQYF
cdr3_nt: TGCGCCAGCAGCTGGGACACGTCCTCTTTCCAGCAGTACTTC

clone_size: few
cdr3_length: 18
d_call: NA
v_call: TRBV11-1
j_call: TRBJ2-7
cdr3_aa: CASSFPKTPTVSNYEQYF
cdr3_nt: TGTGCCAGCAGCTTTCCTAAGACACCCACAGTATCTAACTACGAGCAGTACTTC

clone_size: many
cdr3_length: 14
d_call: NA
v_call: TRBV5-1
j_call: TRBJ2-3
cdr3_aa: CASSLAGIRDTQYF
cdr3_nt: TGCGCCAGCAGCTTGGCGGGGATTCGAGATACGCAGTATTTT

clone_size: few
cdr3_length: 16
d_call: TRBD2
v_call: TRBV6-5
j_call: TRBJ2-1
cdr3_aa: CASSYINGLAGAEQFF
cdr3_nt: TGTGCCAGCAGTTACATTAATGGGCTAGCGGGAGCTGAGCAGTTCTTC

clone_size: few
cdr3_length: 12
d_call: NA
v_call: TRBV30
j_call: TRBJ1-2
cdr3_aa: CAWRQGTLGYTF
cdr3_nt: TGTGCCTGGAGGCAGGGGACCCTTGGCTACACCTTC

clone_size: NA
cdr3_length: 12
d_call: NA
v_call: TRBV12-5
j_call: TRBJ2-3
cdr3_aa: CASGSRTDTQYF
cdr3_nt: TGTGCTAGTGGTTCCCGCACAGATACGCAGTATTTT

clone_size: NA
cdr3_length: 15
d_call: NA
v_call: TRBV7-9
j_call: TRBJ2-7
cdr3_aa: CASSSDDSFTYEQYF
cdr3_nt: TGTGCCAGCAGCTCGGACGACAGTTTTACCTACGAGCAGTACTTC

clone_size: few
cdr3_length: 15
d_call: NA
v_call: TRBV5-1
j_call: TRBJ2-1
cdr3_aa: CASRLGTVSYNEQFF
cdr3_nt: TGCGCCAGCAGACTAGGGACTGTTTCCTACAATGAGCAGTTCTTC

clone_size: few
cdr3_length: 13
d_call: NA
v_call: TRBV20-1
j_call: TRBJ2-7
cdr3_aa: CSANTGRFYEQYF
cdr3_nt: TGCAGTGCAAATACGGGACGGTTCTACGAGCAGTACTTC

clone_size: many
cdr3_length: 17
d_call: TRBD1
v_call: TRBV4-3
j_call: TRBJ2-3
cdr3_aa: CASSQDSIRTGPDTQYF
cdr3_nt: TGCGCCAGCAGCCAAGATTCTATTCGGACAGGGCCAGATACGCAGTATTTT

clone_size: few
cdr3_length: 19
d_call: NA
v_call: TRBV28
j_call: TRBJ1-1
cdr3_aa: CASARAEGIMAGRHTEAFF
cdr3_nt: TGTGCCAGCGCCCGAGCCGAGGGTATAATGGCGGGACGCCACACTGAAGCTTTCTTT

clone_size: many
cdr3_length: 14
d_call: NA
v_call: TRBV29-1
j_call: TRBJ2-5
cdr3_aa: CSVVPSEIQETQYF
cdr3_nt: TGCAGCGTTGTTCCGTCGGAGATTCAAGAGACCCAGTACTTC

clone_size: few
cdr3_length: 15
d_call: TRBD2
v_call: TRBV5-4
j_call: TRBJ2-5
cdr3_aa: CASSARTSGIETQYF
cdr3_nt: TGTGCCAGCAGCGCGCGGACTAGCGGGATAGAGACCCAGTACTTC

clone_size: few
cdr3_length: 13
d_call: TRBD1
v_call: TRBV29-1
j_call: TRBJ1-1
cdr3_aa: CSVGDRPNTEAFF
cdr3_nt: TGCAGCGTCGGGGACAGGCCGAACACTGAAGCTTTCTTT

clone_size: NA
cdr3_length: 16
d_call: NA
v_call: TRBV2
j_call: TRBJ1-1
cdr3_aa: CARGTGTYSGDTEAFF
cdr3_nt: TGTGCCAGAGGAACCGGGACCTATAGCGGGGACACTGAAGCTTTCTTT

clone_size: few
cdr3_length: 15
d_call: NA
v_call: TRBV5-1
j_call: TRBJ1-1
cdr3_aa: CASSLEAGGSTEAFF
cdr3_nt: TGCGCCAGCAGCTTGGAAGCGGGGGGGAGCACTGAAGCTTTCTTT

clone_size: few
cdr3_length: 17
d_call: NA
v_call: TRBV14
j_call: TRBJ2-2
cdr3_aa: CASSHLGSAGLSGELFF
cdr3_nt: TGTGCCAGCAGCCACCTTGGATCGGCAGGGTTGTCCGGGGAGCTGTTTTTT

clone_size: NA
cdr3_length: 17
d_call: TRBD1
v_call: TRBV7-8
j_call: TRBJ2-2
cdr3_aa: CASSTIGSGQGAGELFF
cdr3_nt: TGTGCCAGCAGCACCATAGGCTCTGGGCAGGGGGCCGGGGAGCTGTTTTTT

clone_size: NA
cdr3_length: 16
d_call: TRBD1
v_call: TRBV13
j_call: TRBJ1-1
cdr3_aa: CASRFSGTGGGTEAFF
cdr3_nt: TGTGCCAGCAGGTTTAGTGGGACAGGAGGCGGCACTGAAGCTTTCTTT

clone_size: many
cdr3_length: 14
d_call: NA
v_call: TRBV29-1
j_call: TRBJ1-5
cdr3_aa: CSVVYPGGNQPQHF
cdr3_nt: TGCAGCGTTGTTTACCCGGGAGGCAATCAGCCCCAGCATTTT

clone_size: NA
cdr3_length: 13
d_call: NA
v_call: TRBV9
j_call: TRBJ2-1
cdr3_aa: CASSVVERNEQFF
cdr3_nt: TGTGCCAGCAGCGTAGTTGAGCGGAATGAGCAGTTCTTC

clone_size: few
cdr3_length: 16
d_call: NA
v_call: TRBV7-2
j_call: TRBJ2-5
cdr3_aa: CASSLGGVAYQETQYF
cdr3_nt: TGTGCCAGCAGCTTAGGGGGAGTAGCGTATCAAGAGACCCAGTACTTC

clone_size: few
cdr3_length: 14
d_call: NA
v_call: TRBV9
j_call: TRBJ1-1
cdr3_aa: CASSVGRGDTEAFF
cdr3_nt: TGTGCCAGCAGCGTAGGGAGAGGGGACACTGAAGCTTTCTTT

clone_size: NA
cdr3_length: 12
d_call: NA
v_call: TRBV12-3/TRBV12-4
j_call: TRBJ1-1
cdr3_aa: CASGPRETEAFF
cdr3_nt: TGTGCCAGCGGGCCAAGGGAAACTGAAGCTTTCTTT

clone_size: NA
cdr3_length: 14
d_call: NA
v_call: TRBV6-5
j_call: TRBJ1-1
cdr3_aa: CASSYGYLNTEAFF
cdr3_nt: TGTGCCAGCAGTTACGGCTATTTGAACACTGAAGCTTTCTTT

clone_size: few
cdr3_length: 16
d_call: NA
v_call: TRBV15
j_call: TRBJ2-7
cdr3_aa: CATSRDRVEGSYEQYF
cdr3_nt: TGTGCCACCAGCAGAGATAGGGTAGAGGGTTCCTACGAGCAGTACTTC

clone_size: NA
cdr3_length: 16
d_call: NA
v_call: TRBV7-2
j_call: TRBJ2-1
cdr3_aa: CASSLAGGRTYNDQFF
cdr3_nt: TGTGCCAGCAGCTTAGCGGGAGGCCGTACCTACAATGATCAGTTCTTC

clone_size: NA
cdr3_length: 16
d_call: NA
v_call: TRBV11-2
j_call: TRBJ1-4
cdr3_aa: CASSLMSIATNEKLFF
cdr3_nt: TGTGCCAGCAGCTTAATGAGCATTGCAACTAATGAAAAACTGTTTTTT

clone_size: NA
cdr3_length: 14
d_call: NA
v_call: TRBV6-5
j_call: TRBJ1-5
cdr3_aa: CASSSKRQNQPQHF
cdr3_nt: TGTGCCAGCAGTTCAAAACGACAGAATCAGCCCCAGCATTTT

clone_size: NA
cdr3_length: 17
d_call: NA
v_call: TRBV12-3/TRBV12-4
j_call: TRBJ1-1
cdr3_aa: CASSFRARGLLDTEAFF
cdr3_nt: TGTGCCAGCAGTTTCCGGGCGCGGGGTCTTCTGGACACTGAAGCTTTCTTT

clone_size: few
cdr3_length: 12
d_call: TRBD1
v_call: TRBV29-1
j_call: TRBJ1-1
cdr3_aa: CSVLRGQSEAFF
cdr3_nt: TGCAGCGTCCTCCGGGGACAGTCTGAAGCTTTCTTT

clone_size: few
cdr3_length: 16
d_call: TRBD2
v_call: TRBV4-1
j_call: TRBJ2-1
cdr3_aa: CASSQPGLAGEGEQFF
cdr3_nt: TGCGCCAGCAGCCAACCTGGACTAGCGGGAGAGGGTGAGCAGTTCTTC

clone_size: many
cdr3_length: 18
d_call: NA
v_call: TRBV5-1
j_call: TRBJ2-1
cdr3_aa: CASSSPQPGRIFYNEQFF
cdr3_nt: TGCGCCAGCAGCTCACCCCAGCCCGGACGGATATTCTACAATGAGCAGTTCTTC